The present TCR beta chain was sequenced within a study of cytomegalovirus exposure and HLA in healthy donors. Whole-study results and caveats: Later analysis identified several of the most significant clusters that appeared linked to common viral pathogens.

A word on this clone: What it binds is unknown.

The germline V gene has CDR1 KGHSH and CDR2 LQKENI. The V and J ends lost 6 bases and 7 bases, in that order; junction bases with no gene match: 8. The CDR3 is 13 amino acids. Primers included in the PCR were 60 Vbeta and 13 Jbeta primers. Repertoires were generated with immunoSEQ multiplex PCR, while TCRdb's copy carries only in-frame clones and drops some. The repertoire holds about 140,000 clones, with about four fifths as singletons. The specimen sequenced was PBMCs. The clonotype was recovered from a male donor in good health and CMV-seronegative. This chain connects TRBV18 to TRBJ1-2; 7 positions match TRBD1. The CDR3 loop reads CASSHRGSFGYTF. CDR3 nucleotides: TGTGCCAGCTCGCACAGGGGATCGTTTGGCTACACCTTC.